These 11 T cell receptor beta chains originate from one sample sequenced in a study of vaccination effects on CD4 cells after COVID-19 (dated by TCRdb to between 2021 and 2024). For these TCRs, the target antigens are not known. After around 11 days of culture, CD4+ T cells were isolated with the EasySep CD4+ T cell isolation kit. The receptor library was made with the immunoSEQ multiplex PCR assay. TCRdb retrieved this table from immuneACCESS and kept in-frame rearrangements only. Not all clones are present; in checked studies, unresolved V genes account for under half, and no reason is known for the remainder. The sample contains over 65,000 clones, 70% to 80% of them found a single time. Roughly 2% of the sample belongs to the ten largest clones. The source material was CD4+ T cells from PBMCs cultured without peptide, sampled before COVID-19 vaccination. The receptors originated from a human donor who received a COVID-19 vaccine.

This chain connects TRBV5-6 to TRBJ1-2; 10 nucleotides match TRBD1. With 7 bases clipped from V and 7 bases from J, the junction kept 1 base outside the gene matches. The CDR3 has 11 amino acids. CDR1 is SGHDT, CDR2 YYEEEE, per germline. The CDR3: CASRTGGGYTF. The CDR3 bases are TGTGCCAGCCGGACAGGGGGTGGCTACACCTTC.

The chain combines TRBV19 with TRBJ2-5; the match to TRBD2 covers 7 bases. Germline CDR1 is LNHDA and CDR2 is SQIVND (reference sequence). The CDR3 has 13 residues. Germline trimming cut 3 bases from V and 6 bases from J; bases unmatched to any gene: 4. The chain's CDR3 is CASSIPGGKTQYF. For the CDR3, the DNA is TGTGCCAGTAGTATTCCCGGGGGGAAGACCCAGTACTTC.

The chain links TRBV15 to TRBJ1-2; D may be TRBD1 (5 bases). The CDR3 runs 13 residues. Deletions cut 5 bases from V and 3 bases from J, with 10 bases between. CDR1 LNHNV and CDR2 YYDKDF come from the germline V gene (reference sequence). The CDR3 DNA is TGTGCCACCAGCCCAGGGCCGCACTATGGCTACACCTTC. Its protein is CATSPGPHYGYTF.

This clone showed up just a few times. The chain is built from TRBV2 and TRBJ2-1; D is perhaps TRBD1 (5 bases). Germline V gene lookup returns CDR1 SNHLY and CDR2 FYNNEI. The CDR3 runs to 16 residues. V dropped 2 bases and J dropped 3 bases, with 14 bases sitting between them. In DNA, the CDR3 is TGTGCCAGCAGTGAACTGAGACAGCGAAACTACAATGAGCAGTTCTTC. Encoded protein: CASSELRQRNYNEQFF.

This clone was observed a handful of times. The chain recombines TRBV18 with TRBJ1-1; TRBD1 might be the D (6 bases). Germline CDR1 KGHSH, CDR2 LQKENI. V gave up 3 bases and J gave up 1 base, with 12 bases separating them. This CDR3 region has 15 residues. As DNA, the CDR3 is TGTGCCAGCTCACCCCCTGGAGGGGGGAACACTGAAGCTTTCTTT. Translated: CASSPPGGGNTEAFF.

This clone was picked up one time. V usage is TRBV7-9 and J usage is TRBJ2-3, with TRBD2 as a possible D gene (6 bases). The CDR3 totals 14 residues. Trimming left V 0 bases short and J 3 bases short, with 7 bases between. Germline assignment: CDR1 SEHNR and CDR2 FQNEAQ (reference sequence). Here the CDR3 reads CASSLAGRTDTQYF. As DNA, the CDR3 is TGTGCCAGCAGCTTAGCTGGGAGGACAGATACGCAGTATTTT.

The CDR3 sequence: CASSLLGREETQYF. CDR3 in DNA: TGTGCCAGCAGCTTATTGGGCAGGGAAGAGACCCAGTACTTC. The chain has TRBV7-2 and TRBJ2-5; the D gene is possibly TRBD1 (5 bases). The CDR3 is 14 amino acids. Germline V gene sequence: CDR1 SGHTA, CDR2 FQGNSA. Between the trimmed V and J ends, which lost 2 bases and 3 bases, there was a span of 10 bases. Together with reference TRBV7-2 and TRBJ2-5, the CDR3 gives the full variable domain: GAGVSQSPSNKVTEKGKDVELRCDPISGHTALYWYRQSLGQGLEFLIYFQGNSAPDKSGLPSDRFSAERTGGSVSTLTIQRTQQEDSAVYLCASSLLGREETQYFGPGTRLLVL.

The genes are TRBV6-6 and TRBJ1-1; possible D gene TRBD1, 6 bases. In germline, CDR1 is MNHNY, CDR2 SVGAGI (reference sequence). The CDR3 is 13 residues long. V lost 8 bases to trimming and J lost 10 bases, with 20 bases between them. CDR3 coding DNA: TGTGCCAGCCTTAACCGCAGGGAGGGGGGAGCTTTCTTT. As protein: CASLNRREGGAFF.

J is TRBJ2-5 and V is TRBV5-1; 11 bases fit TRBD1. CDR1 and CDR2 from the germline V gene are SGHRS and YFSETQ. J lost 4 bases, V lost 4 bases, and 3 bases had no gene match. The CDR3 has 14 amino acids. CDR3 region: CASSRDRGTETQYF. The CDR3 bases are TGCGCCAGCAGCCGGGACAGGGGGACAGAGACCCAGTACTTC.

This rearrangement joins TRBV30 to TRBJ1-2; D gene ambiguous. The germline gives CDR1 GTSNPN, CDR2 SVGIG (reference sequence). The CDR3 runs to 12 residues. V lost 8 bases and J 8 bases, leaving 18 bases between the germline ends. CDR3 loop: CARRSQTDGYTF. In DNA, the CDR3 is TGTGCCCGCCGCTCCCAAACCGACGGCTACACCTTC.

The chain uses TRBV30 and TRBJ1-2; unclear D gene. Deletions cut 2 bases from V and 7 bases from J, with 14 bases between. The CDR3 runs 13 residues. Germline assignment: CDR1 GTSNPN and CDR2 SVGIG (reference sequence). CDR3: CAWSLGLLSGYTF. The CDR3 DNA sequence: TGTGCCTGGAGTCTCGGGCTCCTTAGTGGCTACACCTTC.